The 32 T cell receptor beta chains below come from one sample, sequenced in a study of early T cells in non-severe SARS-CoV-2 infection. TCRdb re-called the 5' RACE reads through MiXCR, storing one row per CDR3 protein. The table shows 69,000 or so distinct CDR3 sequences, with roughly 4.8% occurring only once. The material was whole blood, obtained at baseline. The source is an adult who was a healthcare worker with PCR-confirmed SARS-CoV-2 infection or an uninfected control (not recorded which). The donor label of this sample is uncertain.

This clonotype was observed many times. This chain joins TRBV28 and TRBJ2-4; possibly TRBD1 for D (6 bases). Germline V gene sequence: CDR1 MDHEN, CDR2 SYDVKM. This CDR3 has 15 residues. V shed 3 bases and J shed 0 bases, with 9 bases lying between them. The DNA of the CDR3 is TGTGCCAGCAGTTTGGCAGGGGAAGCCAAAAACATTCAGTACTTC. It specifies CASSLAGEAKNIQYF.

Many counts were recorded for this clonotype. V is TRBV12-3 or TRBV12-4 and J is TRBJ2-7, with 8 bases matching TRBD1. The V gene end was trimmed by 7 bases and the J gene end by 3 bases; junction bases not matched to a gene: 8. This CDR3 comprises 14 residues. The CDR3 spells CASTDRGGLYEQYF. The CDR3 DNA follows: TGTGCCAGCACTGACAGGGGTGGACTCTACGAGCAGTACTTC.

This clonotype was seen repeatedly, ten times or more. CDR3 amino acids: CSARGGRGPDTQYF. In DNA, the CDR3 is TGCAGTGCTAGAGGGGGCAGGGGCCCAGATACGCAGTATTTT. V and J are TRBV20-1 and TRBJ2-3, with D possibly TRBD1 on 6 matching bases. The CDR3 is made up of 14 amino acids. V was pared by 1 base and J by 4 bases, with 12 bases between. Germline V lookup: CDR1 DFQATT, CDR2 SNEGSKA (reference sequence).

V and J are TRBV5-1 and TRBJ2-2; D is possibly TRBD2 (7 bases). Trimming removed 7 bases from V and 4 bases from J, with 17 bases in between. The CDR3 has 15 residues. In germline, CDR1 is SGHRS, CDR2 YFSETQ. As DNA, the CDR3 is TGCGCCAGCGAATGGGGGGGCCGAGGCACCGGGGAGCTGTTTTTT. Protein sequence: CASEWGGRGTGELFF.

This clonotype was found many times. This rearrangement joins TRBV6-6 to TRBJ1-2; TRBD1 is a possible D gene (6 bases). The V gene lost 8 bases and the J gene lost 7 bases, with 14 bases spanning the gap. Germline V lookup: CDR1 MNHNY, CDR2 SVGAGI (reference sequence). The CDR3 consists of 12 residues. The DNA of the CDR3 is TGTGCCAGCCGAGGGGGGAGTGGTGGCTACACCTTC. Protein product: CASRGGSGGYTF.

This clonotype was detected many times. The V and J genes are TRBV20-1 and TRBJ1-6; 7 bases agree with TRBD1. V gave up 3 bases and J gave up 8 bases; unmatched junction bases: 7. The CDR3 spans 14 residues. Germline lookup yields CDR1 DFQATT and CDR2 SNEGSKA (reference sequence). The CDR3 bases are TGCAGTGCTAGTTGGGGCAGGGGGGATTCACCCCTCCACTTT. Translation: CSASWGRGDSPLHF.

The chain links TRBV11-1 to TRBJ2-1, with TRBD2 as a possible D gene (6 bases). The V gene's germline CDR1 is SGHAT and CDR2 FQDESV (reference sequence). V lost 8 bases to trimming and J lost 7 bases, with 21 bases between them. The length of the CDR3 is 15 residues. As DNA, the CDR3 is TGTGCCAGCGGAGGAGGGACGAAACGGTCGAATGAGCAGTTCTTC. Its protein product is CASGGGTKRSNEQFF.

In regard to this clonotype: A much larger clone differs by one base, so this may be a read error. It is likely a read error, because the conserved phenylalanine at the end of the CDR3 is missing. This chain uses TRBV12-3 or TRBV12-4 with TRBJ2-3, with 7 bases aligning to TRBD2. The CDR3 runs 15 residues. V gave up 3 bases and J gave up 1 base; unmatched junction bases: 4. The CDR3 loop reads CASSFGLAGTDTQYL. The CDR3 DNA is TGTGCCAGCAGTTTTGGGCTAGCGGGCACAGATACGCAGTATTTG.

This clonotype has only a few counts. CDR3 sequence: CASSPYNQGTIYF. CDR3 DNA: TGTGCCAGCAGCCCTTATAATCAGGGCACCATATATTTT. The chain is built from TRBV7-8 and TRBJ1-3; possible D gene TRBD1, 5 bases. Germline V gene sequence: CDR1 SGHVS, CDR2 FQNEAQ. The CDR3 is 13 residues long. Deletions cut 5 bases from V and 9 bases from J, with 14 bases between.

There are many counts of this clonotype. This rearrangement joins TRBV5-1 to TRBJ2-3; D could derive from TRBD1 or TRBD2 (6 bases each). V was pared by 5 bases and J by 4 bases, with 20 bases between. Germline V lookup: CDR1 SGHRS, CDR2 YFSETQ. The length of the CDR3 is 16 residues. CDR3 coding DNA: TGCGCCAGCAGTCCTCCGACAGGTGGAGGGGCAGATACGCAGTATTTT. Translation: CASSPPTGGGADTQYF.

This chain connects TRBV3-1 to TRBJ1-1; unclear D gene. The V end was cut by 1 base, the J end by 4 bases, with 7 bases between. Per the germline V gene, CDR1 is LGHDT and CDR2 is YNNKEL (reference sequence). The CDR3 sequence is 13 residues long. The CDR3 nucleotides are TGTGCCAGCAGCCAAGGGGTGGGCACTGAAGCTTTCTTT. This codes for CASSQGVGTEAFF.

The sample holds a few counts of this clonotype. V and J are TRBV7-9 and TRBJ1-1, with D perhaps matching TRBD1 (5 bases). The CDR3 sequence is 15 residues long. Germline CDR1 is SEHNR and CDR2 is FQNEAQ (reference sequence). With 1 base removed from V and 4 bases from J, the gap between germline ends came to 13 bases. CDR3 sequence (DNA): TGTGCCAGCAGCTTAGAGCGGGCAGGGAGCACTGAAGCTTTCTTT. Encoded protein: CASSLERAGSTEAFF.

This clonotype occurred a few times. The chain is built from TRBV6-6 and TRBJ2-1, with D tentatively TRBD1 (6 bases). V was pared by 10 bases and J by 7 bases, with 14 bases between. Germline values: CDR1 MNHNY, CDR2 SVGAGI (reference sequence). The CDR3 runs 12 residues. The CDR3 reads CAITTGRNEQFF. The CDR3 DNA reads as TGTGCCATTACTACAGGGAGAAATGAGCAGTTCTTC.

This clonotype showed up just a few times. The chain has TRBV4-1 and TRBJ2-7; TRBD2 matches at 7 bases. Germline CDR1 and CDR2: MGHRA and YSYEKL. V shed 0 bases and J 2 bases; nucleotides not matched to a gene: 13. The CDR3 is made up of 18 amino acids. CDR3 in amino acids: CASSQDSGFGQLAYEQYF. CDR3 DNA: TGCGCCAGCAGCCAAGATAGCGGGTTCGGGCAACTAGCCTACGAGCAGTACTTC.

The table lists this clonotype with many counts. The chain combines TRBV6-5 with TRBJ1-4; D perhaps matches TRBD1 (6 bases). CDR1 and CDR2 from the germline V gene are MNHEY and SVGAGI. The CDR3 extends over 15 amino acids. Trimming took off 7 bases at V and 8 bases at J, with 20 bases between the two ends. As DNA, the CDR3 is TGTGCCAGCACCTCAAGGGGGGTAATCGGCGAAAAACTGTTTTTT. It specifies CASTSRGVIGEKLFF.

This clonotype showed up many times. This chain connects TRBV30 to TRBJ2-1; TRBD2 might be the D (6 bases). Per germline, CDR1 GTSNPN and CDR2 SVGIG (reference sequence). The length of the CDR3 is 14 residues. Trimming removed 2 bases from V and 8 bases from J, with 16 bases in between. In DNA, the CDR3 is TGTGCCTGGAGTCAACGACTAGAGGTGGATGAGCAGTTCTTC. Translated: CAWSQRLEVDEQFF.

This clonotype was observed many times. The chain joins TRBV7-2 to TRBJ1-1; 10 bases match TRBD1. Germline V gene data show CDR1 as SGHTA and CDR2 as FQGNSA. V lost 1 base and J lost 0; bases outside the gene matches: 5. The CDR3 totals 17 residues. CDR3 sequence: CASSLDRDRGLNTEAFF. The CDR3, as DNA: TGTGCCAGCAGCTTAGACCGGGACAGGGGCCTGAACACTGAAGCTTTCTTT.

This clonotype has at least ten counts. V usage is TRBV24-1 and J usage is TRBJ2-1, with 9 positions matching TRBD2. The trim removed 12 bases at V and 4 bases at J, leaving 6 bases unmatched. The CDR3 runs to 13 residues. Germline V gives CDR1 KGHDR, CDR2 SFDVKD. The CDR3 here is CAASGGIYNEQFF. The CDR3 nucleotides read TGTGCCGCAAGCGGGGGGATTTACAATGAGCAGTTCTTC.

The chain uses TRBV7-2 and TRBJ1-1; possible D gene TRBD1, 5 bases. Deletions cut 1 base from V and 3 bases from J, with 12 bases between. The CDR3 is 15 residues long. Per germline, CDR1 SGHTA and CDR2 FQGNSA. The chain's CDR3 is CASSLDGTPHTEAFF. The CDR3 bases are TGTGCCAGCAGCTTAGATGGGACGCCCCACACTGAAGCTTTCTTT.

CDR3 sequence: CATGQASYEQYF. The CDR3 DNA sequence: TGTGCCACCGGACAGGCCTCCTACGAGCAGTACTTC. The chain uses TRBV19 and TRBJ2-7; 7 nucleotides agree with TRBD1. The ends lost 10 bases at V and 0 bases at J; junction bases unmatched: 3. Germline V gene data show CDR1 as LNHDA and CDR2 as SQIVND (reference sequence). The CDR3 is made up of 12 amino acids.

This clonotype appeared a few times. The chain recombines TRBV14 with TRBJ1-1; D may be TRBD1 (6 bases). CDR1 and CDR2 (germline): SGHDN, FVKESK. V shed 6 bases and J shed 6 bases, with 14 bases lying between them. The CDR3 is 13 amino acids. The CDR3 here is CASRQQGFSEAFF. The CDR3 coding sequence is TGTGCCAGCAGGCAACAGGGTTTCTCTGAAGCTTTCTTT.

This clonotype showed up many times. The chain has TRBV18 and TRBJ2-7, with a tentative D call TRBD1 (6 bases). Germline CDR1 and CDR2: KGHSH and LQKENI. The CDR3 has 14 amino acids. Deletions cut 3 bases from V and 4 bases from J, with 13 bases between. The CDR3 nucleotides are TGTGCCAGCTCACCCGCAGACAGGATATACGAGCAGTACTTC. It yields the protein CASSPADRIYEQYF.

This clonotype was observed a few times. V is TRBV5-1 and J is TRBJ2-7; 12 bases align to TRBD1. The CDR3 is 15 amino acids. With 5 bases clipped from V and 6 bases from J, the junction kept 9 bases outside the gene matches. Germline values: CDR1 SGHRS, CDR2 YFSETQ. This CDR3 is CASSPTRDRGLEQYF. Here the CDR3 DNA reads TGCGCCAGCAGTCCAACGCGGGACAGGGGGCTCGAGCAGTACTTC.

The sample holds many counts of this clonotype. V and J are TRBV7-2 and TRBJ2-7; D remains unclear. V shed 5 bases and J shed 2 bases, with 19 bases lying between them. This CDR3 is built from 16 residues. Germline assignment: CDR1 SGHTA and CDR2 FQGNSA. The CDR3 DNA reads TGTGCCAGCAGCCAGGAAGGACCGACCAATCCCTACGAGCAGTACTTC. Amino acid sequence: CASSQEGPTNPYEQYF.

This clonotype was counted only a few times. V gene TRBV27 combines with J gene TRBJ2-5, with 11 bases identical to TRBD2. V shed 2 bases and J 4 bases; nucleotides not matched to a gene: 3. Germline V lookup: CDR1 MNHEY, CDR2 SMNVEV (reference sequence). The CDR3 loop spans 15 amino acids. The CDR3 sequence: CASSLLAGGLETQYF. The DNA of the CDR3 is TGTGCCAGCAGTTTACTAGCGGGGGGTCTAGAGACCCAGTACTTC.

The CDR3 protein is CAISEQGQPQHF. The CDR3 coding sequence is TGTGCCATCTCCGAGCAGGGTCAGCCCCAGCATTTT. V and J are TRBV24-1 and TRBJ1-5; D is perhaps TRBD1 (5 bases). The CDR3 spans 12 residues. Trimming pared 11 bases from V and 6 bases from J, leaving 13 bases between. Germline V CDR1 and CDR2: KGHDR, SFDVKD.

The genes are TRBV27 and TRBJ1-2; D is unclear. The CDR3 is 14 residues long. Trimming cost V 6 bases and J 5 bases, with 16 bases left between them. CDR1 is MNHEY and CDR2 is SMNVEV in the germline V gene (reference sequence). This CDR3 is CASSYGGAYYGYTF. The DNA for the CDR3 is TGTGCCAGCAGCTATGGTGGCGCATATTATGGCTACACCTTC.

This sequence joins TRBV29-1 and TRBJ2-5; a possible D gene is TRBD1 (6 bases). The CDR3 extends over 13 amino acids. Trimming took 4 bases from V and 2 from J, leaving 11 bases between them. Germline V gene sequence: CDR1 SQVTM, CDR2 ANQGSEA. Here the CDR3 DNA reads TGCAGCGTTGCAGGGACACGTCAAGAGACCCAGTACTTC. As protein: CSVAGTRQETQYF.

This clonotype has just a few counts. The chain employs TRBV6-5 and TRBJ1-1; D may be TRBD1 (5 bases). Germline V gives CDR1 MNHEY, CDR2 SVGAGI. The CDR3 runs to 15 residues. Trimming stripped 0 bases from V and 8 bases from J, with 16 bases between. This chain's CDR3 is CASSYSKWGGTEAFF. The CDR3 bases are TGTGCCAGCAGTTACTCTAAATGGGGCGGGACCGAAGCTTTCTTT.

The genes are TRBV6-6 and TRBJ1-6, with no clear D. Germline V gene lookup returns CDR1 MNHNY and CDR2 SVGAGI (reference sequence). This CDR3 has 17 amino acids. The V and J ends lost 4 bases and 0 bases respectively, with 13 bases between them. CDR3 nucleotide sequence: TGTGCCAGCAGTTTCCTCGCGGCGAGCTCCTATAATTCACCCCTCCACTTT. Protein: CASSFLAASSYNSPLHF.

V and J are TRBV3-1 and TRBJ1-6, with D unclear. The V end lost 0 bases, the J end lost 7 bases, and 13 bases lay between the germline ends. The CDR3 spans 16 residues. Germline CDR1 is LGHDT and CDR2 is YNNKEL (reference sequence). This chain's CDR3 is CASSQEVPGGNSPLHF. DNA of the CDR3: TGTGCCAGCAGCCAAGAAGTTCCAGGAGGCAATTCACCCCTCCACTTT.

This clonotype was seen a few times. This chain links TRBV19 with TRBJ2-3; a weak D match, TRBD2 (6 bases). Germline-derived CDR1 and CDR2 are LNHDA and SQIVND (reference sequence). With 4 bases removed from V and 3 bases from J, the gap between germline ends came to 11 bases. The CDR3 consists of 14 residues. Here the CDR3 DNA reads TGTGCCAGTAGTACCGGGGCGGGGACAGATACGCAGTATTTT. This sequence encodes CASSTGAGTDTQYF.